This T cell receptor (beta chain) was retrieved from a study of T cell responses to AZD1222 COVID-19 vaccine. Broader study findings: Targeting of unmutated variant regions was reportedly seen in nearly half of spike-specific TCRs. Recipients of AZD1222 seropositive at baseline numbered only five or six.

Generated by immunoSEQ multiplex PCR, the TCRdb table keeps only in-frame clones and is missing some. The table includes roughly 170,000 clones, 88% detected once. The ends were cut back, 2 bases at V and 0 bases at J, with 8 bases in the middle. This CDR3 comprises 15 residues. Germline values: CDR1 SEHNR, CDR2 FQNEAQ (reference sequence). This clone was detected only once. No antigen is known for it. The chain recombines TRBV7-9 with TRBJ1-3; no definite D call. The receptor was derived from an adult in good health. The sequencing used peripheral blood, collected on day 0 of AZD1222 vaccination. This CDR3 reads CASSLFRSSGNTIYF. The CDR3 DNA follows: TGTGCCAGCAGCTTATTTAGGAGCTCTGGAAACACCATATATTTT.